This T cell receptor (beta chain) was identified in a study of memory CD4+ T cells and cytomegalovirus serostatus. Looking at the study overall: Healthy Belgian adult donors included 9 or 10 CMV-positive and approximately 25 CMV-negative people.

Sequencing used immunoSEQ multiplex PCR; TCRdb keeps in-frame clones, though not all of them. The sample shows around 33,000 clones, about three quarters of them seen only once. Concerning this clone itself: What it binds is unknown.

Study-level points and caveats: Of 164 reported CMV TCRbeta sequences, just over 65 were found in memory CD4+ repertoires.

V was pared by 0 bases and J by 4 bases, with 9 bases between. The V gene's germline CDR1 is LGHNA and CDR2 YSLEER. This CDR3 has 14 residues. The sort gate was single viable CD3+CD4+CD8-CD45RO+ cells for memory CD4+ T cells. Material for sequencing was memory CD4+ T cells from blood. The V and J genes are TRBV4-3 and TRBJ1-1; D perhaps matches TRBD1 (6 bases). The clonotype originates from an adult in good health and CMV-seronegative. Some clones in this sample may be carry-over from other donors' samples. The CDR3 bases are TGCGCCAGCAGCCAAGATAAAGGGGGCACTGAAGCTTTCTTT. Its protein product is CASSQDKGGTEAFF.